This record looks at one T cell receptor beta chain sequence and its context. Germline lookup yields CDR1 DFQATT and CDR2 SNEGSKA (reference sequence). Trimming at V came to 5 bases and at J to 2 bases, leaving 6 bases not matched to a gene. The CDR3 is 15 amino acids. Each CDR3 protein gets one entry after TCRdb re-called the 5' RACE reads with MiXCR. The sample has 300,000 to 350,000 distinct CDR3 sequences, 20% seen once. This record belongs to a study of CD8 T cells in ankylosing spondylitis. Sample: blood, either unsorted or a sorted T cell fraction (not recorded which). The gene calls are TRBV20-1 and TRBJ2-1; 10 positions match TRBD2. This TCR was sampled from a female donor with ankylosing spondylitis or in good health (not recorded which). CDR3 sequence reads: CSASVAGGPYNEQFF. CDR3 in DNA: TGCAGTGCTTCCGTAGCGGGAGGTCCCTACAATGAGCAGTTCTTC.